This TCR beta chain was sequenced for a study of identical twins. Germline lookup yields CDR1 SGDLS and CDR2 YYNGEE. This CDR3 spans 15 amino acids. V was clipped by 2 bases and J by 4 bases, with 16 bases between them. All of the donors were Caucasians in good health. Study conclusions and caveats: Beta out-of-frame sequences displayed a weaker excess of sharing between twins.

TCRdb redid the calling of the 5' RACE reads with MiXCR, one entry per CDR3 protein. The data hold some 590,000 distinct CDR3 sequences, with more than 9% observed a single time. In regard to this clonotype: Its target is not known.

The sample was also reused in another study, on yellow fever vaccine responses in identical twins.

This TCR was recovered from a woman aged 18-29 years in good health. The gene calls are TRBV9 and TRBJ2-7; D is perhaps TRBD1 (5 bases). Sequenced sample: PBMCs. Written as DNA, the CDR3 is TGTGCCAGCAGCGTTTCCCAGGGTCCGTCTTACGAGCAGTACTTC. Translation: CASSVSQGPSYEQYF.